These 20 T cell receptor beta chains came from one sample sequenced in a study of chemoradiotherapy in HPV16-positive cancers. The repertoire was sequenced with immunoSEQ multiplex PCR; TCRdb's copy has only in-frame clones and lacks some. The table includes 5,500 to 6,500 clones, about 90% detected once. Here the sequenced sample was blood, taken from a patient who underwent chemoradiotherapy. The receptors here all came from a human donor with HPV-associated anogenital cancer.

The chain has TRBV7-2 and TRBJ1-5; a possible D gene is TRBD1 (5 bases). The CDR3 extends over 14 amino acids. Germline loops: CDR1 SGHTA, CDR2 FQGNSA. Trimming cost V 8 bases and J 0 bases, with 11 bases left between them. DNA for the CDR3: TGTGCCAGCGGGGCCTTTTATAGCAATCAGCCCCAGCATTTT. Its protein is CASGAFYSNQPQHF.

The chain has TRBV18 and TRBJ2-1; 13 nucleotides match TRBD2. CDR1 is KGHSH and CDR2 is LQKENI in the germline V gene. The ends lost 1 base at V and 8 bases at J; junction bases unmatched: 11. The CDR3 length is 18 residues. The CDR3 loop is CASSPLMTSGRRQDEQFF. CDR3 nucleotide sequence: TGTGCCAGCTCACCACTCATGACTAGCGGGAGGAGACAAGATGAGCAGTTCTTC.

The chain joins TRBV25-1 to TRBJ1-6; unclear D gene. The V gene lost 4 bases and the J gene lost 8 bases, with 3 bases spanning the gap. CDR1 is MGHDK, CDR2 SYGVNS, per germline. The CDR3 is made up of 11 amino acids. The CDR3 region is CASSGDSPLHF. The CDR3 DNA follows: TGTGCCAGCAGTGGTGATTCACCCCTCCACTTT.

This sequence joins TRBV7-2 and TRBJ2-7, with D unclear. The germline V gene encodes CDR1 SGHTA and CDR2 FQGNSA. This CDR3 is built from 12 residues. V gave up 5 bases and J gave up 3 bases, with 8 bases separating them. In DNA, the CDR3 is TGTGCCAGCAGCCCCCCCCACTACGAGCAGTACTTC. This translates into CASSPPHYEQYF.

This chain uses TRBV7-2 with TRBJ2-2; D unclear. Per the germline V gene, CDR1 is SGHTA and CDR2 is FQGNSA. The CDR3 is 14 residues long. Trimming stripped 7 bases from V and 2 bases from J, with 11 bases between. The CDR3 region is CASTAYLNTGELFF. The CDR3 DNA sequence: TGTGCCAGCACCGCATACTTAAACACCGGGGAGCTGTTTTTT. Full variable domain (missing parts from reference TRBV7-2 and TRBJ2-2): GAGVSQSPSNKVTEKGKDVELRCDPISGHTALYWYRQSLGQGLEFLIYFQGNSAPDKSGLPSDRFSAERTGGSVSTLTIQRTQQEDSAVYLCASTAYLNTGELFFGEGSRLTVL.

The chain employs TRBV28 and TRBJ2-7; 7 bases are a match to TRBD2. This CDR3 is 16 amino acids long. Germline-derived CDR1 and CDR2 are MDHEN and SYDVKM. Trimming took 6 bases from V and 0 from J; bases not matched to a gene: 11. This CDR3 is CASRSEGAGTSYEQYF. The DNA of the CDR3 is TGTGCCAGCAGGTCGGAGGGAGCGGGGACCTCCTACGAGCAGTACTTC.

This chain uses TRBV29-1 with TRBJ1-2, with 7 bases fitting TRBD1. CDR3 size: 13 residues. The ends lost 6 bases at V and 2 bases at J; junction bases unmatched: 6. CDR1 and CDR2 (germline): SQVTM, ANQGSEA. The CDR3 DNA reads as TGCAGCGTGGGACAGAAACTCAACTATGGCTACACCTTC. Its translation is CSVGQKLNYGYTF. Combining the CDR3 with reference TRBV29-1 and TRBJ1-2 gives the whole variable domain SAVISQKPSRDICQRGTSLTIQCQVDSQVTMMFWYRQQPGQSLTLIATANQGSEATYESGFVIDKFPISRPNLTFSTLTVSNMSPEDSSIYLCSVGQKLNYGYTFGSGTRLTVV.

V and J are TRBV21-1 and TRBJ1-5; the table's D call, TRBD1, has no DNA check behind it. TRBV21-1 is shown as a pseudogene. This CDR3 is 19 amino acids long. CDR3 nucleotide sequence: TGTGCCAGCAGCTTCTACACCGGGACAGGGGGTGTCAGCAATCAGCCCCAGCATTTT. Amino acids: CASSFYTGTGGVSNQPQHF.

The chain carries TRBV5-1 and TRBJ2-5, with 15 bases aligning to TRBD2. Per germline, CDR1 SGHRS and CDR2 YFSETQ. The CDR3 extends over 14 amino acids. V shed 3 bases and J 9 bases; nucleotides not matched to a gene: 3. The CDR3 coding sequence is TGCGCCAGCAGCTCGGGACTAGCGGGGGGTTCCCAGTACTTC. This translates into CASSSGLAGGSQYF. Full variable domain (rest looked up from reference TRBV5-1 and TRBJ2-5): KAGVTQTPRYLIKTRGQQVTLSCSPISGHRSVSWYQQTPGQGLQFLFEYFSETQRNKGNFPGRFSGRQFSNSRSEMNVSTLELGDSALYLCASSSGLAGGSQYFGPGTRLLVL.

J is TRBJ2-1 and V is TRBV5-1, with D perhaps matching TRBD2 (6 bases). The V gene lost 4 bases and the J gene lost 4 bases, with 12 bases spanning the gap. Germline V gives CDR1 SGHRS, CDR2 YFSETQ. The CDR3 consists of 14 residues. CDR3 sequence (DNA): TGCGCCAGCAGCGGGGACTGGGCATACAATGAGCAGTTCTTC. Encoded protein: CASSGDWAYNEQFF.

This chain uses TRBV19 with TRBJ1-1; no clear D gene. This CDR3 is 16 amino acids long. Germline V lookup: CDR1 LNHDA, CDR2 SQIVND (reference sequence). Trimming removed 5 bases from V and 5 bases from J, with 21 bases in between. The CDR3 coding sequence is TGTGCCAGTAGTCCCATCTTCTCGGGAAGGTGGACTGAAGCTTTCTTT. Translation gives CASSPIFSGRWTEAFF. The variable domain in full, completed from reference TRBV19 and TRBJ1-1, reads DGGITQSPKYLFRKEGQNVTLSCEQNLNHDAMYWYRQDPGQGLRLIYYSQIVNDFQKGDIAEGYSVSREKKESFPLTVTSAQKNPTAFYLCASSPIFSGRWTEAFFGQGTRLTVV.

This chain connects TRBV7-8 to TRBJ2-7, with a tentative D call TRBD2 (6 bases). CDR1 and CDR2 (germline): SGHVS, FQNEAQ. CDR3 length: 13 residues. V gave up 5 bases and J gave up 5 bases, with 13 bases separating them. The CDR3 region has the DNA TGTGCCAGCAGCCTAGGGAGGAACCACGAGCAGTACTTC. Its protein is CASSLGRNHEQYF.

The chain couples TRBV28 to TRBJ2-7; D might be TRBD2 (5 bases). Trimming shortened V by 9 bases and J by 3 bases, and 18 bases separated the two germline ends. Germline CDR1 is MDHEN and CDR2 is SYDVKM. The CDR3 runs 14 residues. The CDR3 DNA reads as TGTGCCAGTCAGAGCCCGGGGAATAACTACGAGCAGTACTTC. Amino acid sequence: CASQSPGNNYEQYF. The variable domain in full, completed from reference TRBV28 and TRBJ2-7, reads DVKVTQSSRYLVKRTGEKVFLECVQDMDHENMFWYRQDPGLGLRLIYFSYDVKMKEKGDIPEGYSVSREKKERFSLILESASTNQTSMYLCASQSPGNNYEQYFGPGTRLTVT.

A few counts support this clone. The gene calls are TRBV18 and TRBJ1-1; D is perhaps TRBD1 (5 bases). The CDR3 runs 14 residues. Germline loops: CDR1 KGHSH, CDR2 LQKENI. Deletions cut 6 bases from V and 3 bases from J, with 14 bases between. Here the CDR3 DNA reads TGTGCCAGCTCCCCGGGGGTAACAGACACTGAAGCTTTCTTT. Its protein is CASSPGVTDTEAFF. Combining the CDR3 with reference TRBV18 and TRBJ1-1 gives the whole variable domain NAGVMQNPRHLVRRRGQEARLRCSPMKGHSHVYWYRQLPEEGLKFMVYLQKENIIDESGMPKERFSAEFPKEGPSILRIQQVVRGDSAAYFCASSPGVTDTEAFFGQGTRLTVV.

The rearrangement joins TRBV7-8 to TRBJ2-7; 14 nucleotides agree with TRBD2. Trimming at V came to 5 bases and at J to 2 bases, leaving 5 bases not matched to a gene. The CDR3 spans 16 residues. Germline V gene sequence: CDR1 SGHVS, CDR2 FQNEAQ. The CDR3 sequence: CASSPGLAGGAYEQYF. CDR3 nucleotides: TGTGCCAGCAGCCCTGGACTAGCGGGGGGCGCCTACGAGCAGTACTTC.

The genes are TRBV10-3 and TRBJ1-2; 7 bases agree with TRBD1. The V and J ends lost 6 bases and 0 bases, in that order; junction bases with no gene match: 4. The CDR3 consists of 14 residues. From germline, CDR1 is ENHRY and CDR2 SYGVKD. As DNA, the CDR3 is TGTGCCATCAGCGGGCAGGGGGCTAACTATGGCTACACCTTC. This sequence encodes CAISGQGANYGYTF.

The CDR3 DNA sequence: TGTGCCAGCAGCTTGCAGGGTGGGAGCACTGAAGCTTTCTTT. Amino acids: CASSLQGGSTEAFF. This sequence joins TRBV11-2 and TRBJ1-1; TRBD1 might be the D (5 bases). CDR1 and CDR2 (germline): SGHAT, FQNNGV. Trimming took off 3 bases at V and 4 bases at J, with 12 bases between the two ends. The CDR3 consists of 14 residues.

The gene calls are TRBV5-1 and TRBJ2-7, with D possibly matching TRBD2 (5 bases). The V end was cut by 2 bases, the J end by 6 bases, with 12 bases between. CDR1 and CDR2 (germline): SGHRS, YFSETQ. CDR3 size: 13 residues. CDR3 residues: CASSLRVGGEQYF. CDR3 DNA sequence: TGCGCCAGCAGCTTAAGGGTAGGAGGCGAGCAGTACTTC.

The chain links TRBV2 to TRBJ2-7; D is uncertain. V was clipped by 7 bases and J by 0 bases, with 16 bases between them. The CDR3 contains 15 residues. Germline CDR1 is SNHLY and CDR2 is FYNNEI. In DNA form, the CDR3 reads TGTGCCAGCAAGGATACCGGGTCACCCTCCTACGAGCAGTACTTC. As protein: CASKDTGSPSYEQYF.

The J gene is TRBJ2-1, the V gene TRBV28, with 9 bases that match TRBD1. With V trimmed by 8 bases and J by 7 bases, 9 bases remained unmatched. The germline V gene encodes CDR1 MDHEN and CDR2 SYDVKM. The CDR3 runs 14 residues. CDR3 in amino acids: CASVGTGSLNEQFF. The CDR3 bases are TGTGCCAGCGTGGGGACAGGGAGTTTGAATGAGCAGTTCTTC.